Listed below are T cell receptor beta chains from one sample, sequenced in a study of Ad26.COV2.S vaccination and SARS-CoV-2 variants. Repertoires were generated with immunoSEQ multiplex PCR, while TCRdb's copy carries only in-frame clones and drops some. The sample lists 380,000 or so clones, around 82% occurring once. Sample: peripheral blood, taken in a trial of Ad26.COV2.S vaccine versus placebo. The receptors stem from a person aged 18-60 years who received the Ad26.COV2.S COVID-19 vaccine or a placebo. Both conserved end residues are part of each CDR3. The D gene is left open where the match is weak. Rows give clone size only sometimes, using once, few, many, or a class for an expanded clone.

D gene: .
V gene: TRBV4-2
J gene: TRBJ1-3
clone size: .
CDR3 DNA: TGTGCCAGCAGCCTACTAAACACCATATATTTT
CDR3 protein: CASSLLNTIYF

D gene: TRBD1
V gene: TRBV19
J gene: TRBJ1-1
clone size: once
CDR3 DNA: TGTGCCAGTAGTGTCCACAGGGGTCGGGACACTGAAGCTTTCTTT
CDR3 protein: CASSVHRGRDTEAFF

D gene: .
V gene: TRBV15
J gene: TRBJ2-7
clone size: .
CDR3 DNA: TGTGCCACCAGCAGAAATACAGGGTTCACTAGCGAGCAGTACTTC
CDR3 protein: CATSRNTGFTSEQYF

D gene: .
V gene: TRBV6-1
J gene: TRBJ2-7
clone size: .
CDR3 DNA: TGTGCCAGCAGTGAGGCGGGACAAGACTACGAGCAGTACTTC
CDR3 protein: CASSEAGQDYEQYF

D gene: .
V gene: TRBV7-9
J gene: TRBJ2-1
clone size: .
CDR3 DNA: TGTGCCAGCAGCCTCCGAGGGACCGAGGATGAGCAGTTCTTC
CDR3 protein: CASSLRGTEDEQFF

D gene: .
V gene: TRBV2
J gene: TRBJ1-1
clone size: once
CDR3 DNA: TGTGCCAGCAGGATATCAGAGAGCCTTTTTAAGGAAGCTTTCTTT
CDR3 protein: CASRISESLFKEAFF

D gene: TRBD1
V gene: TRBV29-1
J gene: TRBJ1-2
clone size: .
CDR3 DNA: TGCAGCGTTGGCCCGGGACAGAGCTATGGCTACACCTTC
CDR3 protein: CSVGPGQSYGYTF

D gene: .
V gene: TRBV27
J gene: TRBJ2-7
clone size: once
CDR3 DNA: TGTGCCAGCGCAGAAAAAAGCTCCTACGAGCAGTACTTC
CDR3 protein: CASAEKSSYEQYF

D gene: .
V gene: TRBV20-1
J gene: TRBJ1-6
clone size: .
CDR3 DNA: TGCAGTGCTAGTCGCGGCTACAATAATTCACCCCTCCACTTT
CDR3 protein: CSASRGYNNSPLHF

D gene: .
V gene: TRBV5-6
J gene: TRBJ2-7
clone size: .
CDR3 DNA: TGTGCCAGCAGCTCCTTTAGCGGTACACCCCTCTACGAGCAGTACTTC
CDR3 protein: CASSSFSGTPLYEQYF

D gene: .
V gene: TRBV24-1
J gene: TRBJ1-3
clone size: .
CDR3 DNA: TGTGCCACCAGTGACCGTTCTTCCGTAAACACCATATATTTT
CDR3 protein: CATSDRSSVNTIYF

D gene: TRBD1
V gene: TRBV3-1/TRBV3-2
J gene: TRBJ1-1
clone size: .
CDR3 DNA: TGTGCCAGCACCCCAGGGGGGGGGAACACTGAAGCTTTCTTT
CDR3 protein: CASTPGGGNTEAFF

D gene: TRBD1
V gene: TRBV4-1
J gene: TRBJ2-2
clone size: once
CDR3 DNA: TGCGCCAGCAGCCAGCCAGGGGGCACCGGGGAGCTGTTTTTT
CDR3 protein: CASSQPGGTGELFF

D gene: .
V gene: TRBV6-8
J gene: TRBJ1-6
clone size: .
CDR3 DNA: TGTGCCAGCAGTTGGGGAGCAGGGACAACCTATAATTCACCCCTCCACTTT
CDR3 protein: CASSWGAGTTYNSPLHF

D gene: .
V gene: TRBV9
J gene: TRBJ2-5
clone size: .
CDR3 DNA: TGTGCCAGCAGCGCGCCGAACCGGGAGACCCAGTACTTC
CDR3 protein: CASSAPNRETQYF

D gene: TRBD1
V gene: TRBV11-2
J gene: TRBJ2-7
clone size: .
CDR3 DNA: TGTGCCAGCAGCTTAGGCCCAGGGGGCGAGCAGTACTTC
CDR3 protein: CASSLGPGGEQYF

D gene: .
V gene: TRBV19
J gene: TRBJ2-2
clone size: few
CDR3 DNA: TGTGCCACCCAATTGGACGGGAACACCGGGGAGCTGTTTTTT
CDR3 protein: CATQLDGNTGELFF

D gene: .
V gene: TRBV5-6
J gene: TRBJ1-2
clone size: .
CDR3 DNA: TGTGCCAGCAGCCCGGACAGCCTTACTAACTATGGCTACACCTTC
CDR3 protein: CASSPDSLTNYGYTF

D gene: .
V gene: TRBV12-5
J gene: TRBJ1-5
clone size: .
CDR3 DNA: TGTGCTAGTGGTTCGCCGGGGAAGGAAAGCATCAATCAGCCCCAGCATTTT
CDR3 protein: CASGSPGKESINQPQHF

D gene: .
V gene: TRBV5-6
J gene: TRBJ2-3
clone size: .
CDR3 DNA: TGTGCCAGCAGCTTGGGAGGGGATACGCAGTATTTT
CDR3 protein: CASSLGGDTQYF

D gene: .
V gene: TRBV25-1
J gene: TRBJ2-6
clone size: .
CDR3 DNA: TGTGCCAGCAGTGGACCGAATCCCCACGGCTCTGGGGCCAACGTCCTGACTTTC
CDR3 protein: CASSGPNPHGSGANVLTF

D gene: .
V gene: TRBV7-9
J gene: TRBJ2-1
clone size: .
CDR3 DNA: TGTGCCAGCAGGCAGAGCTGGGGAGAGCAGTTCTTC
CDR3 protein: CASRQSWGEQFF

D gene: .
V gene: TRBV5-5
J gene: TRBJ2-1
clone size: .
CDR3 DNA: TGTGCCAGCAGTCCTTATAAGAGCAATGAGCAGTTCTTC
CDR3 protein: CASSPYKSNEQFF

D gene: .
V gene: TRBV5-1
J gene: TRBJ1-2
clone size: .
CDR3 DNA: TGCGCCAGCAGGTCCGGGGCCCACTATGGCTACACCTTC
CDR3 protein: CASRSGAHYGYTF

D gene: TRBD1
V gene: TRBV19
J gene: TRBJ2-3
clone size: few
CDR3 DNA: TGTGCCAGTAGTAGGACAGGGTTCCTGGGGGATACGCAGTATTTT
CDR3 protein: CASSRTGFLGDTQYF

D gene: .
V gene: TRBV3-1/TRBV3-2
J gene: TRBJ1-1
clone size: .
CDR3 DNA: TGTGCCAGCAGCCAAGTGGGAAGGGGAGGGACTGAAGCTTTCTTT
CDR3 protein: CASSQVGRGGTEAFF

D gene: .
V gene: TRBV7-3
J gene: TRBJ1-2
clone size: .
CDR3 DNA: TGTGCCAGCAGCTTATCCGGCATAAACAGGGACCATGGCTACACCTTC
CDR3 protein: CASSLSGINRDHGYTF

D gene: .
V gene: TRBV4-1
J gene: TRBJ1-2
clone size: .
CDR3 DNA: TGCGCCAGCAGCCAGCCTACCACAGGGTTCTATGGCTACACCTTC
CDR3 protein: CASSQPTTGFYGYTF

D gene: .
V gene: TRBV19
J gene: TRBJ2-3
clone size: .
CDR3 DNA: TGTGCCAGTAGTATGGGCCCAGATACGCAGTATTTT
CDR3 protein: CASSMGPDTQYF

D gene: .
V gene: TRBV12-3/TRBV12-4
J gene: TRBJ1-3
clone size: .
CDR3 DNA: TGTGCCACCTTGAAGGTGATGGGAAACACCATATATTTT
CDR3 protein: CATLKVMGNTIYF

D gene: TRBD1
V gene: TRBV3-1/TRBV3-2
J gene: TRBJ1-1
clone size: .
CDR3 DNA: TGTGCCAGCAGCCGAACAAGGGGGCGTGGGAACACTGAAGCTTTCTTT
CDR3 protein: CASSRTRGRGNTEAFF

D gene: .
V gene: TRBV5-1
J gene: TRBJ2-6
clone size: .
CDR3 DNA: TGCGCCAGCAGCACCGACAGGAGAGCGGGGGCCAACGTCCTGACTTTC
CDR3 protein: CASSTDRRAGANVLTF

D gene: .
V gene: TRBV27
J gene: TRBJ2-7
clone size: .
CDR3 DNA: TGTGCCAGCAGTTTAGGGGACGGTACCTACGAGCAGTACTTC
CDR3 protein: CASSLGDGTYEQYF

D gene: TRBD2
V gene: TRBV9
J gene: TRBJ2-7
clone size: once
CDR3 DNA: TGTGCCAGCAGCCCCCGGGGGGGGGTTTTGAGCTCCTACGAGCAGTACTTC
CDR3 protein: CASSPRGGVLSSYEQYF

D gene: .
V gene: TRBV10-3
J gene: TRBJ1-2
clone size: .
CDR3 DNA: TGTGCCATCAGTGAGTCAATCTCGGTGAATGGCTACACCTTC
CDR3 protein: CAISESISVNGYTF

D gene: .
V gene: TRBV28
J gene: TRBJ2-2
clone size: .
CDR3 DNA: TGTGCCAGCAGTCCTTCGGGATTGAACACCGGGGAGCTGTTTTTT
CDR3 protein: CASSPSGLNTGELFF

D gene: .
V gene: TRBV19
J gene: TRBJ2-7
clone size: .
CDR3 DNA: TGTGCCAGTAGTTTGGCTAGGGGATTGTACGAGCAGTACTTC
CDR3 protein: CASSLARGLYEQYF

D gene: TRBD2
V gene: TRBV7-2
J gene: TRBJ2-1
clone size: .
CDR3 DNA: TGTGCCAGCAGCTTAGGTGCGGGGGGTTGGGAGCAGTTCTTC
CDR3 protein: CASSLGAGGWEQFF

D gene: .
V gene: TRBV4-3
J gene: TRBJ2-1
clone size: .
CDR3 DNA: TGCGCCAGCAGCCAAGGGGCCTTTATGGACGGGAGCTCCTACAATGAGCAGTTCTTC
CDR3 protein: CASSQGAFMDGSSYNEQFF

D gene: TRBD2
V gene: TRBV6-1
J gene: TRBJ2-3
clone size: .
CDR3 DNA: TGTGCCAGCAGTGCACCGGGACTAGTATTTGGGGACCGCACAGATACGCAGTATTTT
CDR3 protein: CASSAPGLVFGDRTDTQYF

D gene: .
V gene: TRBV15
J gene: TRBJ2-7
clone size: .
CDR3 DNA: TGTGCCACCAGCAGGGGGGTTACCTACGAGCAGTACTTC
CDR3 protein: CATSRGVTYEQYF

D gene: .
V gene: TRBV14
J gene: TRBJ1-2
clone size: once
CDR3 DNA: TGTGCCAGCAGCCGAGCTGGGGCCCGCGCCGGCCGCGGCTACACCTTC
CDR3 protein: CASSRAGARAGRGYTF

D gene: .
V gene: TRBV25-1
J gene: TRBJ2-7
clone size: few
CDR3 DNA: TGTGCCAGCAGTGAAGGCAGGGCTTACGAGCAGTACTTC
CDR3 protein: CASSEGRAYEQYF

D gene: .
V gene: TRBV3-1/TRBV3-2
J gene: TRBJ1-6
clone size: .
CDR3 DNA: TGTGCCAGCAGCCAAGGGTTTCTGGGATCACCCCTCCACTTT
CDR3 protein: CASSQGFLGSPLHF

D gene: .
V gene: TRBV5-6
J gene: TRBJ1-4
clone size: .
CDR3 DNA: TGTGCCAGCAGCCCGGGGGCTGGGAGGGGTGAAAAACTGTTTTTT
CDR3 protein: CASSPGAGRGEKLFF

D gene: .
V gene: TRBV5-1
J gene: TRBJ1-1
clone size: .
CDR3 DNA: TGCGCCAGCAGCCAGTGGGGTAGGGCTGAAGCTTTCTTT
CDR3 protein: CASSQWGRAEAFF

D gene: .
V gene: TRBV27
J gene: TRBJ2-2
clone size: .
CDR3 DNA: TGTGCCAGCAGTAGACAGAACACCGGGGAGCTGTTTTTT
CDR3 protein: CASSRQNTGELFF

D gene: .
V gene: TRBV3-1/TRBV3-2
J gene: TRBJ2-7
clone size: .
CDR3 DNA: TGTGCCAGCAGCCAAGAGGGCGGGACCTACGAGCAGTACTTC
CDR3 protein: CASSQEGGTYEQYF

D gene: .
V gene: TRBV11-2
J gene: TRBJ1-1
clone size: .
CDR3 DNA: TGTGCCAGCAGCCCCGTGGGGGGATCGGCCACTGAAGCTTTCTTT
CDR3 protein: CASSPVGGSATEAFF

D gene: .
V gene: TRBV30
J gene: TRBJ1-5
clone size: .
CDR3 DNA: TGTGCCTGGAGTGTAGAGGGAAGAGGACAGCCCCAGCATTTT
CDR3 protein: CAWSVEGRGQPQHF

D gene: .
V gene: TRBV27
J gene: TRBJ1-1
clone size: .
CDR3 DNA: TGTGCCAGCAGTTTTTTCCCGGGCACTGAAGCTTTCTTT
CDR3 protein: CASSFFPGTEAFF

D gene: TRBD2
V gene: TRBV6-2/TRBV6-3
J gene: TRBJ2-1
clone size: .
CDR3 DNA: TGTGCCAGCAGTTATGTCGGGGGGGGATACAATGAGCAGTTCTTC
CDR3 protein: CASSYVGGGYNEQFF

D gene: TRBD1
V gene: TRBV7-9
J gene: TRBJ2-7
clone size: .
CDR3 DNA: TGTGCCAGCAGCTACCGACAGGGGATGGGGACCTACGAGCAGTACTTC
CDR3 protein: CASSYRQGMGTYEQYF